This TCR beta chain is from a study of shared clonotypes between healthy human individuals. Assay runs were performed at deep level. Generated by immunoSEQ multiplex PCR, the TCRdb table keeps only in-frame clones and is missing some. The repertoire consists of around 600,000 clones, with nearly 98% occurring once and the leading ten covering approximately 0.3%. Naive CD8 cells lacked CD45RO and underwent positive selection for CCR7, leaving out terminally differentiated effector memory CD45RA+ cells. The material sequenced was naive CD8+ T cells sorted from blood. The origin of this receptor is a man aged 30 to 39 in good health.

CDR3 in amino acids: CASRGVGYNEQFF. As DNA, the CDR3 is TGTGCCAGCCGGGGGGTGGGCTACAATGAGCAGTTCTTC. This sequence joins TRBV11-2 and TRBJ2-1, with TRBD2 identical over 7 bases. The germline V gene encodes CDR1 SGHAT and CDR2 FQNNGV. Trimming at V came to 8 bases and at J to 3 bases, leaving 4 bases not matched to a gene. The CDR3 is made up of 13 amino acids. Complete variable domain (other parts from reference TRBV11-2 and TRBJ2-1): EAGVAQSPRYKIIEKRQSVAFWCNPISGHATLYWYQQILGQGPKLLIQFQNNGVVDDSQLPKDRFSAERLKGVDSTLKIQPAKLEDSAVYLCASRGVGYNEQFFGPGTRLTVL.